This TCR beta chain emerged from a study of tumor-infiltrating lymphocytes in localized non-small cell lung cancer. The germline gives CDR1 SGDLS, CDR2 YYNGEE. The CDR3 sequence is 12 residues long. V lost 0 bases and J lost 8, with 3 bases in between. Data came from immunoSEQ multiplex PCR; TCRdb stores just in-frame clones and leaves some out. The table lists fewer than 15,000 clones, 60% to 80% of them singletons. The clonotype comes from a human donor with non-small cell lung cancer. This sequence joins TRBV9 and TRBJ1-6; D is undetermined. Sequencing was carried out using uninvolved lung tissue not adjacent to the tumor. CDR3 loop: CASSVADSPLHF. The CDR3 nucleotides read TGTGCCAGCAGCGTAGCGGATTCACCCCTCCACTTT.